One and the same sample provided the 10 T cell receptor beta chains below, sequenced in a study of T cells in Graves' hyperthyroidism and ophthalmopathy. Amplified TCR beta CDR3 regions derived from RNA transcripts. Primed by the HTBI set, a first-round RT-PCR was run on the TCR CDR3. MiXCR, applied by TCRdb to the multiplex PCR reads, yields one record per CDR3 protein. The sample yields about 540,000 distinct CDR3 sequences, roughly 46% seen once. Sequencing was carried out using peripheral blood or thyroid tissue (not recorded which). These receptors came from a woman aged 18-29 years with Graves' hyperthyroidism.

This clonotype was seen many times. This rearrangement joins TRBV29-1 to TRBJ2-3; D gene uncertain. The V end lost 2 bases, the J end lost 6 bases, and 12 bases lay between the germline ends. Germline-derived CDR1 and CDR2 are SQVTM and ANQGSEA. The CDR3 runs to 13 residues. The CDR3 sequence: CSVESSMRDTQYF. The DNA for the CDR3 is TGCAGCGTTGAATCCAGCATGAGGGATACGCAGTATTTT.

This clonotype was detected ten times or more. V and J are TRBV2 and TRBJ2-2, with D tentatively TRBD1 (5 bases). The V gene lost 4 bases and the J gene lost 5 bases, with 11 bases spanning the gap. In germline, CDR1 is SNHLY, CDR2 FYNNEI. The CDR3 spans 14 residues. The CDR3 coding sequence is TGTGCCAGCAGTGGACAGATTAGGACCGGGGAGCTGTTTTTT. Translating it yields CASSGQIRTGELFF.

Concerning this clonotype: No conserved phenylalanine or tryptophan is present at the end of the CDR3, so a read error is the likely explanation. The DNA is omitted, as the CDR3 cannot be located on it reliably, and the CDR3 follows TCRdb's listing. The V gene is TRBV29-1, the J gene TRBJ1-5. Termini included, the CDR3 measures 10 amino acids. The germline V gene encodes CDR1 SQVTM and CDR2 ANQGSEA. CDR3: CSVERGPALG.

The chain joins TRBV5-1 to TRBJ1-1; D unresolved. Germline V lookup: CDR1 SGHRS, CDR2 YFSETQ. The CDR3 has 15 residues. Trimming left V 1 base short and J 6 bases short, with 16 bases between. This CDR3 reads CASSLWASSSPEAFF. Here the CDR3 DNA reads TGCGCCAGCAGCTTGTGGGCCAGTTCGAGCCCTGAAGCTTTCTTT.

This clonotype was seen ten or more times. The V call is TRBV6-5, the J call TRBJ1-2, with a possible D match to TRBD1 (6 bases). Trimming removed 6 bases at V and 4 bases at J, with 12 bases between. The CDR3 is made up of 13 amino acids. Germline values: CDR1 MNHEY, CDR2 SVGAGI. This chain's CDR3 is CASRPDSFYGYTF. The CDR3 DNA is TGTGCCAGCAGACCGGACAGCTTCTATGGCTACACCTTC.

This clonotype has a count of ten or more. The genes are TRBV7-9 and TRBJ2-7; 8 nucleotides match TRBD2. Germline-derived CDR1 and CDR2 are SEHNR and FQNEAQ (reference sequence). The CDR3 is 16 amino acids. The trim removed 5 bases at V and 0 bases at J, leaving 9 bases unmatched. As DNA, the CDR3 is TGTGCCAGCAGCCCAGTTGGCGGGGGGAACTCCTACGAGCAGTACTTC. Protein product: CASSPVGGGNSYEQYF.

Notes on this clonotype: A read error may explain this, as a much larger clone is one base away. V is TRBV7-8 and J is TRBJ2-2; 14 positions agree with TRBD2. This CDR3 region has 18 residues. Unmatched junction bases numbered 6, after V lost 2 bases and J lost 4 bases. CDR1 and CDR2 (germline): SGHVS, FQNEAQ. The CDR3 loop is CASSLIEGLAGATGELFF. In DNA form, the CDR3 reads TGTGCCAGCAGCTTAATCGAGGGACTAGCGGGAGCCACCGGGGAGCTGTTTTTT.

This clonotype was counted ten times or more. The rearrangement uses TRBV20-1 and TRBJ1-2; 10 bases map to TRBD1. Per the germline V gene, CDR1 is DFQATT and CDR2 is SNEGSKA (reference sequence). This CDR3 is built from 14 residues. This CDR3 reads CSPGQGEGVTGYTF. The CDR3 nucleotides read TGCAGCCCTGGACAGGGGGAAGGTGTAACGGGCTACACCTTC.

This clonotype was picked up many times. This chain uses TRBV10-3 with TRBJ2-5, with 14 nucleotides matching TRBD2. The J segment lost 5 bases and the V segment lost 2 bases, leaving 4 bases of the junction unmatched. Germline V lookup: CDR1 ENHRY, CDR2 SYGVKD. This CDR3 has 16 amino acids. In DNA form, the CDR3 reads TGTGCCATCAGTGAGGGACTAGCGGGAGGCCGCGAGACCCAGTACTTC. This codes for CAISEGLAGGRETQYF.

This clonotype was counted between two and nine times. The genes are TRBV7-2 and TRBJ2-2; D might be TRBD1 (6 bases). V shed 3 bases and J shed 7 bases, with 15 bases lying between them. Per germline, CDR1 SGHTA and CDR2 FQGNSA. The CDR3 loop spans 15 amino acids. CDR3: CASSLKNTGIGELFF. The CDR3 coding sequence is TGTGCCAGCAGCTTGAAAAATACAGGGATCGGGGAGCTGTTTTTT.